The 25 T cell receptor beta chains below were found in one sample sequenced in a study of human T cells and chemical hapten exposure. TCRdb called the RACE reads again in MiXCR, with one record for every CDR3 protein. Altogether under 450,000 distinct CDR3 sequences are present, more than 5% being singletons, with the ten largest covering 5% to 6%. Time point described: patch test 2, 6 weeks after DPC sensitization. The sample's treatment: therapeutic diphenylcyclopropenone sensitization with weekly scalp DPC. Sequenced material: whole blood, taken in connection with sensitization to the hapten diphenylcyclopropenone (DPC). These receptor sequences come from a woman in her late teens or twenties with alopecia areata. Some clones in this sample may be carry-over from other donors' samples.

Here the CDR3 reads CASSLQGAASSPLHF. CDR3 nucleotide sequence: TGTGCCAGCAGCCTACAGGGGGCGGCAAGTTCACCCCTCCACTTT. This chain joins TRBV7-2 and TRBJ1-6; 9 positions agree with TRBD1. Per germline, CDR1 SGHTA and CDR2 FQGNSA. This CDR3 has 15 residues. V shed 5 bases and J 9 bases; nucleotides not matched to a gene: 8.

This clonotype was picked up many times. The V gene is TRBV10-3, the J gene TRBJ2-7, with a possible D match to TRBD1 (6 bases). Germline CDR1 ENHRY, CDR2 SYGVKD. V lost 3 bases, J lost 7 bases, and 10 bases lay in between. CDR3 size: 12 residues. The CDR3, as DNA: TGTGCCATCAGTGAACAGGGTGAGGAGCAGTACTTC. The encoded protein is CAISEQGEEQYF.

The chain carries TRBV12-3 or TRBV12-4 and TRBJ1-2; D is unresolved. Trimming shortened V by 1 base and J by 6 bases, and 18 bases separated the two germline ends. The CDR3 has 16 residues. The CDR3 region has the DNA TGTGCCAGCAGTTTAGTGGTGGGATCAAGAAAAGATGGCTACACCTTC. It codes for CASSLVVGSRKDGYTF.

In this sample, this clonotype turned up many times. The chain links TRBV21-1 to TRBJ1-1; TRBD1 was called by the table and not checked on the DNA. TRBV21-1 is termed a pseudogene. CDR3 length equals 15 residues. The CDR3 bases are TGTGCCAGCAGAGGGGGGACAGGAATGAACACTGAAGCTTTCTTT. It translates to CASRGGTGMNTEAFF.

This clonotype came up a few times. Likely a read error: the CDR3 ends without its conserved phenylalanine or tryptophan. The DNA is omitted, as the CDR3 cannot be located on it reliably, and the CDR3 follows TCRdb's listing. The V gene is TRBV12-2, the J gene TRBJ2-7. TRBV12-2 is a known pseudogene. The CDR3 contains 14 residues when both ends are counted. This CDR3 is CASRLAARSRSRSP.

This clonotype was observed many times. The chain has TRBV27 and TRBJ1-6; possibly TRBD1 for D (5 bases). CDR1 is MNHEY and CDR2 is SMNVEV in the germline V gene (reference sequence). The CDR3 is 18 residues long. The V and J ends lost 10 bases and 2 bases respectively, with 24 bases between them. CDR3 in DNA: TGTGCCAATATATGGGGCCCAGGCACAACAACCTATAATTCACCCCTCCACTTT. Encoded protein: CANIWGPGTTTYNSPLHF.

This clonotype was counted only a few times. The rearrangement uses TRBV10-3 and TRBJ2-7; D gene uncertain. Germline V gives CDR1 ENHRY, CDR2 SYGVKD. This CDR3 spans 14 amino acids. Trimming stripped 4 bases from V and 0 bases from J, with 10 bases between. DNA of the CDR3: TGTGCCATCAGTGTAGATATTAGCTCCTACGAGCAGTACTTC. It specifies CAISVDISSYEQYF.

This clonotype was detected a few times. The CDR3 is CASSPGVLEYTEAFF. In DNA, the CDR3 is TGTGCCAGCTCACCGGGGGTCCTAGAGTACACTGAAGCTTTCTTT. The chain combines TRBV18 with TRBJ1-1, with D perhaps TRBD1 (5 bases). This CDR3 has 15 residues. Trimming removed 3 bases from V and 3 bases from J, with 14 bases in between. The germline CDR1 and CDR2 sequences are KGHSH and LQKENI.

This clonotype came up many times. The V gene is TRBV7-3, the J gene TRBJ1-2, with D uncertain. The germline V and J ends were trimmed by 2 bases and 8 bases, with 9 bases remaining between them. CDR1 and CDR2 from the germline V gene are SGHTA and FQGTGA. The CDR3 consists of 12 residues. The CDR3 DNA reads TGTGCCAGCAGCTTAGAGTCCGCGGGCTACACCTTC. Encoded protein: CASSLESAGYTF. Supplemented by reference TRBV7-3 and TRBJ1-2, the full variable domain reads GAGVSQTPSNKVTEKGKYVELRCDPISGHTALYWYRQSLGQGPEFLIYFQGTGAADDSGLPNDRFFAVRPEGSVSTLKIQRTERGDSAVYLCASSLESAGYTFGSGTRLTVV.

This clonotype was recorded many times. The chain uses TRBV3-1 and TRBJ2-4; D gene ambiguous. V lost 0 bases and J lost 11, with 17 bases in between. CDR3 length: 15 residues. In germline, CDR1 is LGHDT, CDR2 YNNKEL (reference sequence). CDR3 in DNA: TGTGCCAGCAGCCAAGAGGATGGCCCCCGGGTGGTTCAGTACTTC. Translated, it gives CASSQEDGPRVVQYF. Together with reference TRBV3-1 and TRBJ2-4, the CDR3 gives the full variable domain: DTAVSQTPKYLVTQMGNDKSIKCEQNLGHDTMYWYKQDSKKFLKIMFSYNNKELIINETVPNRFSPKSPDKAHLNLHINSLELGDSAVYFCASSQEDGPRVVQYFGAGTRLSVL.

This clonotype occurred many times. The rearrangement joins TRBV7-9 to TRBJ1-1, with TRBD1 matching over 9 bases. Germline loops: CDR1 SEHNR, CDR2 FQNEAQ (reference sequence). The CDR3 has 15 amino acids. V dropped 3 bases and J dropped 4; count of bases not matched to a gene: 6. Here the CDR3 DNA reads TGTGCCAGCAGCTTGGCGCCGGGACAGGGCACTGAAGCTTTCTTT. It yields the protein CASSLAPGQGTEAFF.

At least ten counts were recorded for this clonotype. The V gene is TRBV20-1, the J gene TRBJ1-5; the D gene is possibly TRBD1 (5 bases). The V gene's germline CDR1 is DFQATT and CDR2 SNEGSKA (reference sequence). V lost 3 bases to trimming and J lost 1 base, with 22 bases between them. CDR3 length: 18 residues. CDR3 amino acids: CSASSRPQGSWSNQPQHF. CDR3 nucleotide sequence: TGCAGTGCTAGTTCGCGTCCCCAGGGATCATGGAGCAATCAGCCCCAGCATTTT.

V usage is TRBV7-3 and J usage is TRBJ2-5; TRBD2 agrees at 8 bases. The CDR3 has 15 residues. With 5 bases clipped from V and 4 bases from J, the junction kept 9 bases outside the gene matches. The V gene's germline CDR1 is SGHTA and CDR2 FQGTGA. The CDR3 here is CASSPFGGGAETQYF. DNA of the CDR3: TGTGCCAGCAGCCCCTTCGGGGGGGGGGCAGAGACCCAGTACTTC.

Comment on this clonotype: As the CDR3 is not closed by the conserved phenylalanine or tryptophan, this likely results from a read error. The genes are TRBV6-2 or TRBV6-3 and TRBJ2-7; TRBD2 is a possible D gene (6 bases). The CDR3 length is 16 residues. Germline CDR1 MNHEY, CDR2 SVGEGT. Deletions cut 6 bases from V and 4 bases from J, with 22 bases between. CDR3 residues: CASRPDGGAEAYEQYS. Written as DNA, the CDR3 is TGTGCCAGCAGACCAGACGGAGGGGCAGAGGCGTACGAGCAGTACTCC.

This clonotype was found a few times. This chain uses TRBV7-9 with TRBJ1-6; the D gene is possibly TRBD1 (5 bases). V lost 3 bases and J lost 5, with 11 bases in between. The germline V gene encodes CDR1 SEHNR and CDR2 FQNEAQ (reference sequence). CDR3 length: 15 residues. In DNA, the CDR3 is TGTGCCAGCAGCTTGGGGGACGGGAATAATTCACCCCTCCACTTT. This sequence encodes CASSLGDGNNSPLHF.

This clonotype was recorded at least ten times. This chain uses TRBV29-1 with TRBJ2-5; 8 nucleotides agree with TRBD1. The CDR3 runs 13 residues. The germline gives CDR1 SQVTM, CDR2 ANQGSEA. The V segment lost 3 bases and the J segment 4 bases; nucleotides outside the gene matches: 4. CDR3 loop: CSVEDRVGETQYF. CDR3 coding DNA: TGCAGCGTTGAGGACAGGGTAGGAGAGACCCAGTACTTC.

This clonotype was observed at least ten times. The V call is TRBV10-1, the J call TRBJ1-1; D is perhaps TRBD1 (5 bases). The CDR3 has 15 amino acids. Germline CDR1 WNHNN, CDR2 SYGVQD (reference sequence). Trimming took off 4 bases at V and 4 bases at J, with 16 bases between the two ends. The CDR3 bases are TGCGCCAGCAGTGGATTGAGGGGCGGTCCCACTGAAGCTTTCTTT. Translating gives CASSGLRGGPTEAFF.

The rearrangement joins TRBV6-5 to TRBJ2-5; D may match TRBD1 or TRBD2 (5 bases each). This CDR3 comprises 16 residues. The germline V and J ends were trimmed by 0 bases and 6 bases, with 17 bases remaining between them. Germline V CDR1 and CDR2: MNHEY, SVGAGI. CDR3 bases: TGTGCCAGCAGTTACTCACGGGGACCCCTCCCACAGACCCAGTACTTC. Its translation is CASSYSRGPLPQTQYF.

In this sample, this clonotype turned up a few times. The chain couples TRBV2 to TRBJ2-3, with D possibly being TRBD2 (5 bases). CDR1 and CDR2 (germline): SNHLY, FYNNEI. CDR3 length: 12 residues. V shed 2 bases and J shed 6 bases, with 6 bases lying between them. DNA of the CDR3: TGTGCCAGCAGTGAACGCGGGGATACGCAGTATTTT. Its protein is CASSERGDTQYF. The complete variable domain, with remaining parts taken from reference TRBV2 and TRBJ2-3, reads EPEVTQTPSHQVTQMGQEVILRCVPISNHLYFYWYRQILGQKVEFLVSFYNNEISEKSEIFDDQFSVERPDGSNFTLKIRSTKLEDSAMYFCASSERGDTQYFGPGTRLTVL.

This clonotype occurred many times. This chain links TRBV3-1 with TRBJ2-5; D is unresolved. CDR1 and CDR2 from the germline V gene are LGHDT and YNNKEL (reference sequence). The CDR3 extends over 19 amino acids. Trimming removed 3 bases from V and 2 bases from J, with 25 bases in between. CDR3 nucleotide sequence: TGTGCCAGCAGCCAGTTTGCAGGTTTCTCGGCACGGCATCAAGAGACCCAGTACTTC. It yields the protein CASSQFAGFSARHQETQYF.

This clonotype was recorded at least ten times. V is TRBV27 and J is TRBJ1-2; no reliable D call. This CDR3 contains 17 residues. CDR1 MNHEY and CDR2 SMNVEV come from the germline V gene (reference sequence). V lost 4 bases and J lost 5, with 23 bases in between. The CDR3 region is CASSSVTVGTATYGYTF. The CDR3 bases are TGTGCCAGCAGTTCAGTTACAGTAGGTACAGCTACGTATGGCTACACCTTC.

The gene calls are TRBV29-1 and TRBJ2-7, with 9 bases that match TRBD1. Germline loops: CDR1 SQVTM, CDR2 ANQGSEA. CDR3 size: 12 residues. Germline trimming cut 7 bases from V and 2 bases from J; bases unmatched to any gene: 3. CDR3 protein: CSGGQGTYEQYF. In DNA, the CDR3 is TGCAGCGGGGGACAGGGAACCTACGAGCAGTACTTC.

This clonotype was seen repeatedly, ten times or more. The rearrangement joins TRBV12-3 or TRBV12-4 to TRBJ1-4, with D possibly being TRBD1 (5 bases). V lost 3 bases to trimming and J lost 8 bases, with 13 bases between them. This CDR3 has 14 residues. The CDR3 region has the DNA TGTGCCAGCAGTTTCAAAGGGGTTGAAGAAAAACTGTTTTTT. Its protein product is CASSFKGVEEKLFF.

This clonotype was counted between two and nine times. The V gene is TRBV7-2, the J gene TRBJ1-3; D is perhaps TRBD1 (5 bases). Trimming stripped 5 bases from V and 0 bases from J, with 11 bases between. The CDR3 runs to 15 residues. CDR1 is SGHTA, CDR2 FQGNSA, per germline. The CDR3 loop is CASSQRGVSGNTIYF. The CDR3 nucleotides read TGTGCCAGCAGCCAAAGAGGGGTCTCTGGAAACACCATATATTTT.

This clonotype turned up a few times. This sequence joins TRBV18 and TRBJ2-5; 11 bases fit TRBD1. Trimming removed 6 bases from V and 4 bases from J; junction bases left unmatched: 7. There are 15 residues in the CDR3. In germline, CDR1 is KGHSH, CDR2 LQKENI. The CDR3 region is CASSLSGTGGETQYF. The CDR3 bases are TGTGCCAGCTCTCTCTCCGGGACAGGGGGAGAGACCCAGTACTTC.